The T cell receptor (beta chain) described here comes from a study of regulatory T cells in long-lasting Graves disease (dated by TCRdb to about 2021). At the level of the whole study: Antithyroid drugs had been taken for less than 3 months by newly diagnosed Graves' disease patients. Patients with persistent Graves' disease were compared with patients with newly diagnosed Graves' disease using TCR sequencing and RNA sequencing of peripheral blood. The study was conducted in China and was registered as a clinical trial. A total of some 35 samples underwent TCR sequencing, from some 13 patients with persistent Graves' disease and 20 or so patients with newly diagnosed Graves' disease.

Beyond this particular receptor, the publication reports: Persistent Graves' disease patients showed lower TCR Shannon entropy and fewer highly expanded clones than newly diagnosed patients, suggesting clonal expansion. Sequencing and analysis were limited to the TCR beta chain. The study examined only peripheral blood because the primary lesion, thyroid tissue, could not be accessed. A larger number of public clonotypes was shared among persistent patients (2,741) than among newly diagnosed patients (approximately 1,000). Persistent disease showed preferential use of TRBV28, TRBJ1-2 and TRBJ2-5, whereas newly diagnosed disease favored TRBV20-1 and TRBJ2-1. The small sample size was acknowledged by the authors as a limitation that may reduce accuracy.

The table lists this clonotype with many counts. No cognate antigen has been identified for it. Per-nucleotide qualities are absent, and no much larger clonotype sits a single base away. CDR1 and CDR2 were assigned from the germline V gene (reference sequence) as LNHDA and SQIVND. Spanning cysteine to phenylalanine, the CDR3 consists of 16 amino acids. Only the CDR3 DNA stays, 48 bases, in frame from base 1. The junction shows trimming of 0 bases on V and 4 bases on J, and the gene matches do not reach 3 bases of it. Explained via the paper, the time point label denotes: newly diagnosed GD, antithyroid drugs for less than 3 months. For both TCR sequencing and RNA sequencing, RNA was extracted from PBMCs using TRIzol. The diagnosis of Graves' disease was made according to American Thyroid Association guidelines. Patients were recruited from an endocrinology department in Xi'an, China. From each patient, roughly 9 milliliters of peripheral blood was collected into an EDTA anticoagulant tube. Ficoll Paque Plus density gradient separation was used to isolate PBMCs, and no additional T cell sorting was done. RNA quality was checked with an Agilent 2100 Bioanalyzer and agarose gel, and concentration with a NanoDrop 2000.

Library creation used multiplex PCR. The sequencing machine was an Illumina HiSeq 4000. CDR3 regions were amplified by Arm-PCR with iRepertoire HTBI primers to construct TCR beta libraries. PCR products were gel purified before sequencing. Concerning the study's data processing: Across samples, 60 to 70 TRBV and around 15 TRBJ segments were identified and used for gene usage analysis of CDR3 amino acid clonotypes. Filtered high-quality paired reads were merged into contigs using COPE and FqMerger. BLAST was used to align contigs to the IMGT TRBV, TRBD and TRBJ reference genes, and CDR3 was defined following IMGT. Any clonotype with a frequency above 0.1% was classified as a highly expanded clone. Shannon entropy was used to measure repertoire diversity, and the Gini coefficient was used to measure V-J evenness. A clonotype found in more than one individual was treated as public. TCRdb reanalyzed the raw reads on its own, using fastp at Q25 for trimming and MiXCR for clone calling, and kept in-frame beta chains. Here each entry gathers all rows of one CDR3 protein and keeps the most common genes and DNA. The V and J calls and clone size are TCRdb's, not the authors'. The sample has around 250,000 distinct CDR3 sequences on record, under 20% of them singletons. The ten biggest clones cover about 15% of the sample.

These data were likewise used in another study, on T cells in Graves' hyperthyroidism and ophthalmopathy. As the second paper documents: A patient counted as having stable Graves' hyperthyroidism if no progression to ophthalmopathy occurred over 18 months of follow-up. Hyperthyroidism patients were newly diagnosed, had a disease duration of under 2 months, and were aged 18 to 65 years. Exclusion was applied to patients with uncontrolled infections, other autoimmune diseases, pregnancy or lactation. Clinical symptoms, serum thyroxine and TRAb, thyroid ultrasound, and orbital computed tomography formed the basis for the diagnoses. A first-round RT-PCR of the TCR CDR3 used the HTBI primer set with the Qiagen OneStep RT-PCR kit. Blood samples also contained most of the expanded thyroid clonotypes (frequency above 0.001), which suggests that blood repertoires may reflect thyroid immune responses. A 13 V-J signature model separated ophthalmopathy from stable hyperthyroidism, with around 90% sensitivity and 81.08% specificity in cross-validation and 80%/75% in testing. During validation, the model predicted progression to ophthalmopathy a median of about 6.5 months ahead of onset, with around 70% sensitivity and 72.22% specificity. To identify TCR V-J signatures that set the groups apart, the researchers used a discovery cohort of 90 to 100 patients, made up of around 42 with Graves' ophthalmopathy and some 60 with stable Graves' hyperthyroidism. Whether ophthalmopathy could be predicted prospectively was tested in an independent validation cohort made up of under 20 hyperthyroidism patients plus 17 patients who later progressed to ophthalmopathy. The approximately 90 discovery patients were divided at random into training and test sets in a 7:3 ratio. In roughly six Graves' hyperthyroidism patients, the study also compared T-cell repertoires from thyroid tissue with T-cell repertoires from blood. Once sampling was done, hyperthyroidism patients were given methimazole at a starting dose of 30 mg daily, whereas ophthalmopathy patients were given high-dose intravenous methylprednisolone. Libraries were constructed in a second round of multiplex PCR, after which size selection and purification were performed. Sequencing of the libraries was done on an Illumina HiSeq2000 using paired-end 100 bp reads. Raw data were processed with SOAPnuke, discarding reads with adapters, uncalled bases, mean Phred below 15, or no exact constant-primer or identifier match. COPE v1.2.5 was used to merge the high-quality paired reads, and each unique nucleotide sequence was defined as a clonotype. MiTCR v1.1 was used to align the clonotypes against IMGT TRBV, TRBD and TRBJ reference segments. The analysis was restricted to V-J combinations with a frequency above 0.0001, which together covered 99% to 99.2% of the repertoires. A TCS score was defined as the ratio of F50 (clonal expansion) to E x V (chaos), with BLOSUM62-based TCRdist applied between CDR3 peptides within each V-J. Welch's t-statistics and random forest reduced fewer than 600 V-J features to 10 to 15, which were used in a naive Bayes classifier (R e1071). Sample size was not statistically predetermined, and blinding of investigators to group allocation was not performed. The paper reports TCR Vbeta CDR3 sequencing of over 120 peripheral blood samples: 43 ophthalmopathy, approximately 74 hyperthyroidism and approximately 17 progressor patients.

The chain employs TRBV19 and TRBJ2-1, with 10 central nucleotides matching TRBD2. This receptor was identified in a young woman with Graves disease. Donor details come from another sample of the same person, matched by shared clones. The sample was peripheral blood mononuclear cells (PBMCs), taken at new diagnosis, from a patient treated with antithyroid drugs. The DNA sequence is TGTGCCAGTAGTATAGAACTAGCGGGGATATACAATGAGCAGTTCTTC. Its protein is CASSIELAGIYNEQFF. The reference TRBV19 and TRBJ2-1 proteins fill in what lies around the CDR3, so the full variable domain reads DGGITQSPKYLFRKEGQNVTLSCEQNLNHDAMYWYRQDPGQGLRLIYYSQIVNDFQKGDIAEGYSVSREKKESFPLTVTSAQKNPTAFYLCASSIELAGIYNEQFFGPGTRLTVL.